Each of the 31 T cell receptor beta chains below was sequenced from the same sample in a study of T-cell memory formation after mild COVID-19. TCRdb analysed the 5' RACE reads with MiXCR anew, one entry per CDR3 protein. This table has about 600,000 distinct CDR3 sequences, about a fifth appearing once. The sample taken for sequencing was PBMCs or a T cell subset sorted from them (not recorded which). The receptors derive from an adult woman who had mild COVID-19 (a few samples of this study predate the infection). Cell type and time point are not known.

The chain couples TRBV6-5 to TRBJ1-2; maybe TRBD1 (5 bases). The CDR3 consists of 15 residues. Germline assignment: CDR1 MNHEY and CDR2 SVGAGI. Trimming took off 0 bases at V and 1 base at J, with 9 bases between the two ends. CDR3 in amino acids: CASSYSPRGNYGYTF. CDR3 nucleotide sequence: TGTGCCAGCAGTTACTCGCCGAGGGGTAACTATGGCTACACCTTC.

V is TRBV27 and J is TRBJ2-5; D is possibly TRBD2 (6 bases). This CDR3 is 14 amino acids long. Trimming pared 0 bases from V and 5 bases from J, leaving 10 bases between. Germline-derived CDR1 and CDR2 are MNHEY and SMNVEV (reference sequence). This CDR3 is CASSLSWSGETQYF. Written as DNA, the CDR3 is TGTGCCAGCAGTTTATCGTGGAGCGGGGAGACCCAGTACTTC.

This chain links TRBV20-1 with TRBJ2-3; weak D call: TRBD2 (6 bases). Trimming pared 1 base from V and 2 bases from J, leaving 16 bases between. This CDR3 comprises 16 residues. Germline V gene lookup returns CDR1 DFQATT and CDR2 SNEGSKA (reference sequence). The CDR3 coding sequence is TGCAGTGCTAGAGGAGTCCCCGGGACTTACACAGATACGCAGTATTTT. It is translated as CSARGVPGTYTDTQYF.

This clonotype was found once. The CDR3 DNA follows: TGCAGTGCTAGGCTAGGACAGGGGGGCTATGGCTACACCTTC. Encoded protein: CSARLGQGGYGYTF. The chain joins TRBV20-1 to TRBJ1-2, with 10 bases identical to TRBD1. The CDR3 extends over 14 amino acids. Losses at the gene ends were 3 bases for V and 4 bases for J; bases not matched to a gene: 5. Germline loops: CDR1 DFQATT, CDR2 SNEGSKA (reference sequence).

CDR3 DNA sequence: TGTGCCAGCAGCTTAAAAGGACAGGGGAATTCACCCCTCCACTTT. Its translation: CASSLKGQGNSPLHF. The chain uses TRBV11-2 and TRBJ1-6, with 9 bases lining up with TRBD1. The germline V gene has CDR1 SGHAT and CDR2 FQNNGV. With 2 bases clipped from V and 7 bases from J, the junction kept 3 bases outside the gene matches. This CDR3 is 15 amino acids long. Complete variable domain (other parts from reference TRBV11-2 and TRBJ1-6): EAGVAQSPRYKIIEKRQSVAFWCNPISGHATLYWYQQILGQGPKLLIQFQNNGVVDDSQLPKDRFSAERLKGVDSTLKIQPAKLEDSAVYLCASSLKGQGNSPLHFGNGTRLTVT.

This chain uses TRBV4-2 with TRBJ1-3; the D is unclear. The CDR3 contains 15 residues. The V end lost 10 bases, the J end lost 0 bases, and 16 bases lay between the germline ends. Germline-derived CDR1 and CDR2 are LGHNA and YNFKEQ. The CDR3 loop reads CATSEVTSSGNTIYF. The CDR3 nucleotides read TGTGCCACCTCGGAGGTTACGAGCTCTGGAAACACCATATATTTT.

The gene calls are TRBV11-2 and TRBJ2-2; possibly TRBD1 or TRBD2 for D (5 bases each). CDR3 size: 16 residues. The germline V gene has CDR1 SGHAT and CDR2 FQNNGV. Trimming took off 5 bases at V and 4 bases at J, with 17 bases between the two ends. Here the CDR3 reads CASSLMGLAITGELFF. The DNA for the CDR3 is TGTGCCAGCAGCCTAATGGGGCTAGCCATCACCGGGGAGCTGTTTTTT.

The rearrangement uses TRBV4-1 and TRBJ1-3; D unclear. This CDR3 has 14 amino acids. Trimming took 3 bases from V and 4 from J, leaving 10 bases between them. Germline-derived CDR1 and CDR2 are MGHRA and YSYEKL. The CDR3 loop is CASSQSQVGNTIYF. Written as DNA, the CDR3 is TGCGCCAGCAGCCAGAGTCAGGTCGGAAACACCATATATTTT.

In its sample, this clonotype was seen a few times. The chain has TRBV7-8 and TRBJ2-5; 7 positions agree with TRBD2. Germline V gene lookup returns CDR1 SGHVS and CDR2 FQNEAQ. The V segment lost 0 bases and the J segment 5 bases; nucleotides outside the gene matches: 3. The CDR3 loop spans 14 amino acids. CDR3 in DNA: TGTGCCAGCAGCTTAGCTAGCGGGCCTGAGACCCAGTACTTC. This translates into CASSLASGPETQYF.

This clonotype was seen a few times. The V call is TRBV7-9, the J call TRBJ2-7, with D perhaps being TRBD1 or TRBD2 (5 bases each). There are 14 residues in the CDR3. V lost 5 bases and J lost 2, with 13 bases in between. The germline V gene encodes CDR1 SEHNR and CDR2 FQNEAQ (reference sequence). CDR3 nucleotides: TGTGCCAGCAGCGCTAGAGGGGACCCCTACGAGCAGTACTTC. This encodes CASSARGDPYEQYF.

The chain employs TRBV7-6 and TRBJ1-1; D possibly corresponds to TRBD1 (5 bases). This CDR3 region has 13 residues. Trimming pared 5 bases from V and 1 base from J, leaving 8 bases between. From germline, CDR1 is SGHVS and CDR2 FNYEAQ. The CDR3 spells CASSEDRNTEAFF. In DNA form, the CDR3 reads TGTGCCAGCAGCGAAGACAGGAACACTGAAGCTTTCTTT.

V is TRBV7-9 and J is TRBJ2-7; 7 nucleotides match TRBD2. The V gene end was trimmed by 0 bases and the J gene end by 1 base; junction bases not matched to a gene: 6. The CDR3 consists of 16 residues. CDR1 is SEHNR, CDR2 FQNEAQ, per germline (reference sequence). CDR3 DNA sequence: TGTGCCAGCAGCTTAGCCTCTAGCGGACTGTCCTACGAGCAGTACTTC. It codes for CASSLASSGLSYEQYF.

In this sample, this clonotype turned up a few times. This chain links TRBV20-1 with TRBJ2-5; D remains ambiguous. Germline assignment: CDR1 DFQATT and CDR2 SNEGSKA (reference sequence). The CDR3 loop spans 15 amino acids. V shed 4 bases and J shed 4 bases, with 19 bases lying between them. CDR3 protein: CSATRRNSPGETQYF. CDR3 nucleotide sequence: TGCAGTGCTACCCGACGGAACTCCCCAGGAGAGACCCAGTACTTC.

A few counts support this clonotype. The V gene is TRBV10-3, the J gene TRBJ2-7, with 11 bases identical to TRBD2. The CDR3 runs 14 residues. With 6 bases clipped from V and 3 bases from J, the junction kept 4 bases outside the gene matches. Germline V gene data show CDR1 as ENHRY and CDR2 as SYGVKD. CDR3 sequence (DNA): TGTGCCATCAGCCTGACTAGCGGGGACTACGAGCAGTACTTC. Translating gives CAISLTSGDYEQYF.

This chain joins TRBV11-2 and TRBJ2-1; 12 positions match TRBD2. Germline CDR1 and CDR2: SGHAT and FQNNGV. V lost 7 bases and J lost 6; bases outside the gene matches: 7. CDR3 length equals 15 residues. The CDR3 region has the DNA TGTGCCAGCACTTACGGGACTAGCGGGCCCAATGAGCAGTTCTTC. Translating gives CASTYGTSGPNEQFF.

This rearrangement joins TRBV4-2 to TRBJ2-1; D possibly matches TRBD1 or TRBD2 (5 bases each). Germline V CDR1 and CDR2: LGHNA, YNFKEQ. The CDR3 spans 21 residues. Between the trimmed V and J ends, which lost 4 bases and 0 bases, there was a span of 28 bases. The CDR3 here is CASSRPITGAPFARSYNEQFF. The CDR3 coding sequence is TGTGCCAGCAGCCGACCGATTACCGGGGCCCCGTTTGCGCGCTCCTACAATGAGCAGTTCTTC.

The V call is TRBV19, the J call TRBJ2-5, with TRBD2 matching 11 bases. The trim removed 1 base at V and 4 bases at J, leaving 5 bases unmatched. The length of the CDR3 is 16 residues. CDR1 and CDR2 from the germline V gene are LNHDA and SQIVND (reference sequence). The DNA for the CDR3 is TGTGCCAGTAGTATAGGCTCACTAGCGGGGGCAGAGACCCAGTACTTC. This translates into CASSIGSLAGAETQYF.

This clonotype was counted at least ten times. The chain couples TRBV15 to TRBJ2-3, with a possible D match to TRBD2 (6 bases). The V and J ends lost 0 bases and 3 bases respectively, with 10 bases between them. Germline CDR1 LNHNV, CDR2 YYDKDF (reference sequence). There are 15 residues in the CDR3. CDR3 in DNA: TGTGCCACCAGCAGAGATGTCGGGAGTACAGATACGCAGTATTTT. This encodes CATSRDVGSTDTQYF. Supplemented by reference TRBV15 and TRBJ2-3, the full variable domain reads DAMVIQNPRYQVTQFGKPVTLSCSQTLNHNVMYWYQQKSSQAPKLLFHYYDKDFNNEADTPDNFQSRRPNTSFCFLDIRSPGLGDTAMYLCATSRDVGSTDTQYFGPGTRLTVL.

The V gene is TRBV6-6, the J gene TRBJ2-1; perhaps TRBD2 as D (6 bases). Trimming shortened V by 2 bases and J by 10 bases, and 9 bases separated the two germline ends. The CDR3 is made up of 12 amino acids. Germline V CDR1 and CDR2: MNHNY, SVGAGI (reference sequence). As DNA, the CDR3 is TGTGCCAGCAGTTACGGGGGGTTAGAGCAGTTCTTC. Protein: CASSYGGLEQFF.

The J gene is TRBJ1-2, the V gene TRBV3-1; D is undetermined. Germline V CDR1 and CDR2: LGHDT, YNNKEL (reference sequence). Trimming shortened V by 10 bases and J by 8 bases, and 17 bases separated the two germline ends. The CDR3 spans 12 residues. This CDR3 is CATLDLPGGYTF. The CDR3, as DNA: TGTGCCACCCTGGACCTCCCGGGGGGCTACACCTTC.

The gene calls are TRBV29-1 and TRBJ1-4; the match to TRBD1 covers 7 bases. The junction had 8 bases not matched to a gene; V was cut back by 6 bases and J by 7 bases. The CDR3 has 13 residues. The germline gives CDR1 SQVTM, CDR2 ANQGSEA. CDR3 sequence: CSVPQGNGEKLFF. The CDR3 nucleotides read TGCAGCGTCCCACAGGGGAATGGTGAAAAACTGTTTTTT. Full variable domain (missing parts from reference TRBV29-1 and TRBJ1-4): SAVISQKPSRDICQRGTSLTIQCQVDSQVTMMFWYRQQPGQSLTLIATANQGSEATYESGFVIDKFPISRPNLTFSTLTVSNMSPEDSSIYLCSVPQGNGEKLFFGSGTQLSVL.

V gene TRBV9 combines with J gene TRBJ2-1; D is perhaps TRBD1 (6 bases). Trimming pared 2 bases from V and 6 bases from J, leaving 12 bases between. Per the germline V gene, CDR1 is SGDLS and CDR2 is YYNGEE. This CDR3 region has 14 residues. The CDR3 sequence is CASSVGTKGNEQFF. The CDR3 DNA reads as TGTGCCAGCAGCGTCGGGACAAAAGGCAATGAGCAGTTCTTC.

This clonotype was counted at least ten times. This chain links TRBV11-2 with TRBJ2-7, with TRBD1 matching over 12 bases. Per the germline V gene, CDR1 is SGHAT and CDR2 is FQNNGV. The CDR3 covers 16 residues. V was pared by 6 bases and J by 4 bases, with 10 bases of the junction left unmatched. The CDR3 bases are TGTGCCAGCAGACCTGTCCGGGACAGGGGGCCTTACGAGCAGTACTTC. Translation: CASRPVRDRGPYEQYF.

V usage is TRBV20-1 and J usage is TRBJ2-3; 13 bases are shared with TRBD2. This CDR3 region has 17 residues. Per the germline V gene, CDR1 is DFQATT and CDR2 is SNEGSKA (reference sequence). V was pared by 0 bases and J by 4 bases, with 7 bases of the junction left unmatched. The CDR3 region is CSARDRTSGSRADTQYF. The CDR3 DNA reads TGCAGTGCTAGAGATCGGACTAGCGGGAGTAGGGCAGATACGCAGTATTTT.

The table lists this clonotype with a few counts. The J gene is TRBJ2-2, the V gene TRBV12-3 or TRBV12-4; 10 bases align to TRBD2. The CDR3 contains 14 residues. The V segment lost 5 bases and the J segment 6 bases; nucleotides outside the gene matches: 3. CDR3 loop: CASSRTSGSGELFF. DNA of the CDR3: TGTGCCAGCAGTCGGACTAGCGGATCCGGGGAGCTGTTTTTT.

This chain joins TRBV27 and TRBJ2-1, with no clear D. Trimming cost V 5 bases and J 3 bases, with 14 bases left between them. The CDR3 consists of 15 residues. Germline CDR1 reads MNHEY; CDR2 reads SMNVEV (reference sequence). This CDR3 is CASSLRVGLYNEQFF. CDR3 sequence (DNA): TGTGCCAGCAGTCTCCGTGTAGGGCTCTACAATGAGCAGTTCTTC.

The chain uses TRBV2 and TRBJ2-1; TRBD2 is a possible D gene (6 bases). This CDR3 is 15 amino acids long. Trimming cost V 3 bases and J 4 bases, with 13 bases left between them. Per germline, CDR1 SNHLY and CDR2 FYNNEI. This CDR3 is CASSDLARGYNEQFF. The CDR3 region has the DNA TGTGCCAGCAGTGATCTAGCGAGGGGATACAATGAGCAGTTCTTC.

The DNA of the CDR3 is TGTGCCACCAGCATGGACGGGCTCTCTGGAAACACCATATATTTT. As protein: CATSMDGLSGNTIYF. The chain carries TRBV15 and TRBJ1-3, with no clear D. Trimming shortened V by 4 bases and J by 0 bases, and 10 bases separated the two germline ends. This CDR3 comprises 15 residues. Germline V gene data show CDR1 as LNHNV and CDR2 as YYDKDF (reference sequence).

This clonotype has more than one count but fewer than ten. The CDR3 spells CASSYPRGGQNYEQYF. The CDR3 DNA reads TGTGCCAGCAGCTACCCGCGGGGCGGACAGAACTACGAGCAGTACTTC. The genes are TRBV7-2 and TRBJ2-7, with D perhaps assigned TRBD1 or TRBD2 (6 bases each). The V gene lost 4 bases and the J gene lost 3 bases, with 19 bases spanning the gap. Germline V gene sequence: CDR1 SGHTA, CDR2 FQGNSA. The CDR3 is 16 amino acids.

This clonotype was observed a few times. The rearrangement joins TRBV20-1 to TRBJ2-7; 9 nucleotides line up with TRBD2. Germline V lookup: CDR1 DFQATT, CDR2 SNEGSKA (reference sequence). The length of the CDR3 is 17 residues. The junction had 10 bases not matched to a gene; V was cut back by 0 bases and J by 1 base. The CDR3 DNA sequence: TGCAGTGCTAGAGATCGTCTAGCGGGGCAACATTCCTACGAGCAGTACTTC. Amino acid sequence: CSARDRLAGQHSYEQYF.

This clonotype occurred a few times. V is TRBV19 and J is TRBJ2-5, with D possibly being TRBD2 (6 bases). Trimming pared 8 bases from V and 1 base from J, leaving 17 bases between. Germline V gene lookup returns CDR1 LNHDA and CDR2 SQIVND (reference sequence). CDR3 size: 15 residues. CDR3 sequence (DNA): TGTGCCAGTCCAAGTTGTGGGAGGCCCCAAGAGACCCAGTACTTC. It yields the protein CASPSCGRPQETQYF. The full variable domain, rest sourced from reference TRBV19 and TRBJ2-5, is DGGITQSPKYLFRKEGQNVTLSCEQNLNHDAMYWYRQDPGQGLRLIYYSQIVNDFQKGDIAEGYSVSREKKESFPLTVTSAQKNPTAFYLCASPSCGRPQETQYFGPGTRLLVL.